Listed below are T cell receptor beta chains from one sample, sequenced in a study of T cell repertoires in cytomegalovirus infection. The antigens of these receptors remain unknown. TCRdb re-derived calls from the reads in MiXCR, one entry per CDR3 protein. The table has tens of thousands of distinct CDR3 sequences, 40% to 50% seen once. Specimen: CD8+ T cells from cultured PBMCs, collected from culture after CMV antigen stimulation. The receptors stem from a human donor in good health (CMV status not recorded). Some clones in this sample may be carry-over from other donors' samples. The CDR3 runs from the conserved cysteine through the conserved F or W. Each record gives: J gene, V gene, clone size, D gene, CDR3 DNA, CDR3 protein. D genes are given only for firm matches. Clone sizes are given selectively: once, few, many, or a class where the clone is expanded.

>TRBJ1-4|TRBV28|few|-
TGTGCCAGCAGTTTAGGTTCCGTACAGGGAAGGTCGACTAATGAAAAACTGTTTTTT
CASSLGSVQGRSTNEKLFF
>TRBJ1-5|TRBV19|-|-
TGTGCCAGTAGTAATCAAAGCTCGGAACCCCAGCATTTT
CASSNQSSEPQHF
>TRBJ2-5|TRBV7-9|once|TRBD2
TGTGCCAGCAGCCGAATAGCGGGAGGGCCCGGGGAGACCCAGTACTTC
CASSRIAGGPGETQYF
>TRBJ2-4|TRBV7-2|-|-
TGTGCCAGCAGCTTAGTGACCAAGGACATTCAGTACTTC
CASSLVTKDIQYF
>TRBJ2-4|TRBV12-3/TRBV12-4|few|-
TGTGCCAGCGGCTGGGACGGCCTCAAAAACATTCAGTACTTC
CASGWDGLKNIQYF
>TRBJ2-7|TRBV7-8|-|-
TGTGCCAGCAGCTTAGGGTCGTGGTACGAGCAGTACTTC
CASSLGSWYEQYF
>TRBJ2-4|TRBV7-8|few|TRBD1
TGTGCCAGCAGCTTACAGGGGGCTCAGGACATTCAGTACTTC
CASSLQGAQDIQYF
>TRBJ2-2|TRBV4-1|-|TRBD1
TGCGCCAGCAGCCAAGCTTCCCACAGGGGAACCGGGGAGCTGTTTTTT
CASSQASHRGTGELFF
>TRBJ1-1|TRBV25-1|-|TRBD1
TGTGCCAGCAGTGAATATAGGTTCAGGGGGGAAGCTTTCTTT
CASSEYRFRGEAFF
>TRBJ2-2|TRBV7-6|few|TRBD1
TGTGCCAGCAGTCAACAGGGGACCGGGGAGCTGTTTTTT
CASSQQGTGELFF
>TRBJ2-1|TRBV7-3|-|TRBD2
TGTGCCAGCAGCTTATCTCTAGCGGGAGGGCCGAGCTCCTACAATGAGCAGTTCTTC
CASSLSLAGGPSSYNEQFF
>TRBJ1-1|TRBV28|few|-
TGTGCCAGCAGTCCCACAGGGAACATGAACACTGAAGCTTTCTTT
CASSPTGNMNTEAFF
>TRBJ2-2|TRBV24-1|-|TRBD2
TGTGCCACCAGTTCTAGCGGATCCACCGGGGAGCTGTTTTTT
CATSSSGSTGELFF
>TRBJ2-5|TRBV7-9|few|-
TGTGCCAGCAGCTTAGGAGCAGGGAAGACCCAGTACTTC
CASSLGAGKTQYF
>TRBJ2-7|TRBV6-6|-|-
TGTGCCAGCAGAAACCGGGACTCCCTGGGGTCCTACGAGCAGTACTTC
CASRNRDSLGSYEQYF
>TRBJ2-1|TRBV7-4|-|TRBD1
TGTGCCAGCAGCTTTTGTTCCCGGGACAGGGAGTGTAATGAGCAGTTCTTC
CASSFCSRDRECNEQFF
>TRBJ2-3|TRBV20-1|-|-
TGCAGTGCTAGAGATTTTTCGCGGTTGGGACACACCACAGATACGCAGTATTTT
CSARDFSRLGHTTDTQYF
>TRBJ1-4|TRBV28|few|TRBD1
TGTGCCAGCAGCCGTGAGGAGGCAGGGGGCAGGGAAAAACTGTTTTTT
CASSREEAGGREKLFF
>TRBJ2-5|TRBV7-8|few|TRBD1
TGTGCCAGCAGCTTTCGGACAGGGCGGGAGACCCAGTACTTC
CASSFRTGRETQYF
>TRBJ2-3|TRBV7-2|few|-
TGTGCCAGCAGCTTAGAGGGTAATCCAGGAGATACGCAGTATTTT
CASSLEGNPGDTQYF
>TRBJ1-1|TRBV7-6|few|TRBD1
TGTGCCAGCAGCTGGGACAGGGGATGGACTGAAGCTTTCTTT
CASSWDRGWTEAFF
>TRBJ2-1|TRBV4-2|-|-
TGTGCCAGCATTGGATGGGGTAGCAATGAGCAGTTCTTC
CASIGWGSNEQFF
>TRBJ2-5|TRBV28|-|-
TGTGCCAGTATCCATCGGGTTGCCCGGGACCCCCACGGAGGGAGCCAGTACTTC
CASIHRVARDPHGGSQYF
>TRBJ2-6|TRBV6-5|-|-
TGTGCCAGCAGTACGACTCTTTCCGGGGCCAACGTCCTGACTTTC
CASSTTLSGANVLTF
>TRBJ1-1|TRBV12-3/TRBV12-4|-|TRBD1
TGTGCCAGCAGTTTAGCCAAGGGACAGTTGAACACTGAAGCTTTCTTT
CASSLAKGQLNTEAFF
>TRBJ2-1|TRBV12-3/TRBV12-4|-|TRBD2
TGTGCCAGCAGTGTTAGCGGGGGGGGCGCCTACAATGAGCAGTTCTTC
CASSVSGGGAYNEQFF
>TRBJ1-1|TRBV7-3|-|-
TGTGCCAGCAGCTCCCCATTGGGAGGTGAAGCTTTCTTT
CASSSPLGGEAFF
>TRBJ1-1|TRBV9|-|TRBD1
TGTGCCAGCAGCCCCCGAATAGGGGGCTTGAACACTGAAGCTTTCTTT
CASSPRIGGLNTEAFF
>TRBJ1-5|TRBV7-9|-|-
TGTGCCAGCAGCTTTTCGTCAGGGATCAATCAGCCCCAGCATTTT
CASSFSSGINQPQHF
>TRBJ2-7|TRBV5-1|-|-
TGCGCCAGCAGTTTGCGACAGGAAAGCTCCTACGAGCAGTACTTC
CASSLRQESSYEQYF
>TRBJ2-7|TRBV19|-|-
TGTGCCAGTAGTATAGAGCGACAGCCCTACGAGCAGTACTTC
CASSIERQPYEQYF
>TRBJ2-3|TRBV11-2|-|-
TGTGCCAGCAGCCTAGTGGCGGTCGCAGATACGCAGTATTTT
CASSLVAVADTQYF
>TRBJ2-2|TRBV14|-|-
TGTGCCAGCAGCCACTTGGGGCTAGGCTACACCGGGGAGCTGTTTTTT
CASSHLGLGYTGELFF
>TRBJ2-7|TRBV4-1|-|TRBD2
TGCGCCAGCAGCCATGCGACTAGCGGGACCAACTACGAGCAGTACTTC
CASSHATSGTNYEQYF
>TRBJ2-3|TRBV2|-|-
TGTGCCAGCAGTGGCCAGCGGGCTATCACAGATACGCAGTATTTT
CASSGQRAITDTQYF
>TRBJ2-1|TRBV5-4|-|-
TGTGCCAGCAGCGGAGGGGTGCATGAGCAGTTCTTC
CASSGGVHEQFF
>TRBJ1-1|TRBV7-2|-|-
TGTGCCAGCAGCCAACAGAGGGCCAACACTGAAGCTTTCTTT
CASSQQRANTEAFF
>TRBJ1-6|TRBV12-3/TRBV12-4|few|-
TGTGCCAGCAGGAACTTCTTACTTCCGGGACGGTTGAATTCACCCCTCCACTTT
CASRNFLLPGRLNSPLHF
>TRBJ1-4|TRBV7-8|-|-
TGTGCCAGCAGCTTAGCGCGGTCCACCCCAACTAATGAAAAACTGTTTTTT
CASSLARSTPTNEKLFF
>TRBJ2-7|TRBV6-2/TRBV6-3|-|-
TGTGCCAGCAGGGATGGTTACGAGCAGTACTTC
CASRDGYEQYF
>TRBJ1-4|TRBV7-9|-|-
TGTGCCAGCAGCTTCGATGAAAAACTGTTTTTT
CASSFDEKLFF
>TRBJ2-1|TRBV7-3|few|TRBD2
TGTGCCAGCAGCAGGACTAGCGGGAGTGGTAATGAGCGGTTCTTC
CASSRTSGSGNERFF
>TRBJ2-7|TRBV7-4|-|-
TGTGCCAGCAGCTTAAGGTCAGGTGGGGACTACGAGCAGTACTTC
CASSLRSGGDYEQYF
>TRBJ2-7|TRBV6-1|few|-
TGTGCCAGCAGCTTAAGTTTCTACGAGCAGTACTTC
CASSLSFYEQYF
>TRBJ1-1|TRBV7-3|few|-
TGTGCCAGCAGCCAGGAGGCTTACACTGAAGCTTTCTTT
CASSQEAYTEAFF
>TRBJ2-2|TRBV6-1|once|-
TGTGCCATCCAGACTAGAAGCGAAGTGGCCGGGGAGCTGTTTTTT
CAIQTRSEVAGELFF
>TRBJ2-1|TRBV20-1|-|TRBD1
TGCAGTGCTAGAGATGGGACAGGGTTTGGCAATGAGCAGTTCTTC
CSARDGTGFGNEQFF
>TRBJ1-2|TRBV6-5|-|TRBD1
TGTGCCAGCAGTTACTCGGACAGGAACTATGGCTACACCTTC
CASSYSDRNYGYTF
>TRBJ1-4|TRBV5-1|few|-
TGCGCCAGCAGCTTATCGGAGACAGCGGGTAATGAAAAACTGTTTTTT
CASSLSETAGNEKLFF
>TRBJ2-3|TRBV7-9|-|-
TGTGCCAGCAGCGACCGTCGAGAGGGGGGAGCAGATACGCAGTATTTT
CASSDRREGGADTQYF
>TRBJ1-2|TRBV7-2|-|-
TGTGCCAGCAGCTTACGGAGGACAGCGACCATCCTTAGGGACTATGGCTACACCTTC
CASSLRRTATILRDYGYTF
>TRBJ1-5|TRBV7-2|-|-
TGTGCCAGCAGGGGGGGGGGTCAGCCCCAGCATTTT
CASRGGGQPQHF
>TRBJ1-1|TRBV27|few|TRBD1
TGTGCCAGCAGTACCCACAGGGGGCGGAGTGAAGCTTTCTTT
CASSTHRGRSEAFF
>TRBJ2-2|TRBV7-9|-|TRBD1
TGTGCCAGCAGCTTAACCCCGGGACAGGGGGCGTCAGGTACCACCGGGGAGCTGTTTTTT
CASSLTPGQGASGTTGELFF
>TRBJ2-2|TRBV27|few|TRBD2
TGTGCCAGCAGTTCCGTCGGGCGGGAGGATGACGGGGAGCTGTTTTTT
CASSSVGREDDGELFF